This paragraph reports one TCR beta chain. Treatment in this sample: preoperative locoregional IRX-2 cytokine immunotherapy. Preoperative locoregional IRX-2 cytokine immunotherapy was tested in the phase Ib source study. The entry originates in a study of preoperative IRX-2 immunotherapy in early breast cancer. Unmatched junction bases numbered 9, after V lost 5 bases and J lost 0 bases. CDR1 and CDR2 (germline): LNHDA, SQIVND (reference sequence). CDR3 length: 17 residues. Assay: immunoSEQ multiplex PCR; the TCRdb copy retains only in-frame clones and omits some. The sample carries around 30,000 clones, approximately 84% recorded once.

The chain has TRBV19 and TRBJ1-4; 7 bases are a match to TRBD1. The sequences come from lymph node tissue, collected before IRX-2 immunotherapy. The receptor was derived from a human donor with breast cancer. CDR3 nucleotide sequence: TGTGCCAGTAGTTCCCGGACAGGTCTGCCAACTAATGAAAAACTGTTTTTT. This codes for CASSSRTGLPTNEKLFF.